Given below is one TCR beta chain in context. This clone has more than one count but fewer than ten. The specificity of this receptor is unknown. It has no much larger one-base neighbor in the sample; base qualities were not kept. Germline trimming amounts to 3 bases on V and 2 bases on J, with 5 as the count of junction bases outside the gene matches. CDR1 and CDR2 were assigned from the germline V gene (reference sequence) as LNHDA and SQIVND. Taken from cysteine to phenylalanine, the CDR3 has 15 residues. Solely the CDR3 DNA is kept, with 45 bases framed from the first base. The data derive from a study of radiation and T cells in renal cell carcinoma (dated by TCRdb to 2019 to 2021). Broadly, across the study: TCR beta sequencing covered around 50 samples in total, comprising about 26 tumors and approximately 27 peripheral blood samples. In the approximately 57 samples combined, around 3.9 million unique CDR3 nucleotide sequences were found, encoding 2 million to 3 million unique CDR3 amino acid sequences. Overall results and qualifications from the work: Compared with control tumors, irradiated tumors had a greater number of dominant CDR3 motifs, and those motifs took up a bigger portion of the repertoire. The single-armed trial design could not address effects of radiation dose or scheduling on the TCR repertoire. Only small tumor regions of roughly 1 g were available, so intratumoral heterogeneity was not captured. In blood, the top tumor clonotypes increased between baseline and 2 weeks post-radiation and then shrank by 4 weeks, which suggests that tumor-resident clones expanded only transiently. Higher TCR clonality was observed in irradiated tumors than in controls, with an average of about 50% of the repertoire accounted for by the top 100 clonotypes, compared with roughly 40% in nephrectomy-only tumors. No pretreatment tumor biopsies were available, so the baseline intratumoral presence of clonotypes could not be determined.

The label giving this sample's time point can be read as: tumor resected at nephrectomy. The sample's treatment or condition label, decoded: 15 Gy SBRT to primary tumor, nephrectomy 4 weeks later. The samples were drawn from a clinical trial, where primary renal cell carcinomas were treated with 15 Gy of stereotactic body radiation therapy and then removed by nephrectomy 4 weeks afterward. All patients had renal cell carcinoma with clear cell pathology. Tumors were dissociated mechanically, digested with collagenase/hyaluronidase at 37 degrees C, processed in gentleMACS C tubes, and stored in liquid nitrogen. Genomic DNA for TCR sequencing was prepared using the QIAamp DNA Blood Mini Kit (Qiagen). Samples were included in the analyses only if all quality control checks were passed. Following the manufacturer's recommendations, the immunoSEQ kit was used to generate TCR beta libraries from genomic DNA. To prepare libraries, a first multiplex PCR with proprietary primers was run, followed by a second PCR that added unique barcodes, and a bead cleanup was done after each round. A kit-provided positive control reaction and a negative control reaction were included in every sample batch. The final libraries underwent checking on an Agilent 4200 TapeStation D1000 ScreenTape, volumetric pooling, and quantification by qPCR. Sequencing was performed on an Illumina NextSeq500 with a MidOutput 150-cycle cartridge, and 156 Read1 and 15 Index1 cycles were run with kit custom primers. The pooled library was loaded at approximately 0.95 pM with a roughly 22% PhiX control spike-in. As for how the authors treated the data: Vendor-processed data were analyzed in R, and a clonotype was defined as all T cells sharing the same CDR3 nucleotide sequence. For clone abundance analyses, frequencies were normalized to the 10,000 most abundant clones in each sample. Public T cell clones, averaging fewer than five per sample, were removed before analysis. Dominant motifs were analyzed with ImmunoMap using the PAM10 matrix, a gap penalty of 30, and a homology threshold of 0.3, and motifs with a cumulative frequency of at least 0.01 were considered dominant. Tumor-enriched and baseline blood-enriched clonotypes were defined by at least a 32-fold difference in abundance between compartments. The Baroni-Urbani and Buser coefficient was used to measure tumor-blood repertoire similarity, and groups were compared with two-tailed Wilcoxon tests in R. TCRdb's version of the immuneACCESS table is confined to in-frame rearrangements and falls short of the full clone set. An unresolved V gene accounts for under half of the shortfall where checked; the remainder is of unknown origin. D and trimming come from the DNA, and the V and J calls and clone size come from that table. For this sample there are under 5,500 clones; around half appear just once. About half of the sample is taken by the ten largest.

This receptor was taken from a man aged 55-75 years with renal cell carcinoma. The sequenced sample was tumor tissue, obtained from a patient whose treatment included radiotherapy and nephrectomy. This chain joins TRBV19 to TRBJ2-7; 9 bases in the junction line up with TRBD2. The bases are TGTGCCAGTAGTATCCAGGCGGGAGGGCCCTACGAGCAGTACTTC. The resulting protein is CASSIQAGGPYEQYF.